This T cell receptor beta chain is from a study of CD8 T cells in Susac syndrome. Random hexamers were used to reverse transcribe roughly 0.45 to 1 ug of RNA. By means of immunoSEQ multiplex PCR, TCR beta CDR3 spanning 54 Vbeta and 13 Jbeta underwent amplification. Each CDR3 protein is one row after TCRdb ran MiXCR on the immunoSEQ multiplex PCR reads. The sample has some 150,000 distinct CDR3 sequences, roughly 95% seen once. CDR3 size: 13 residues. CDR1 SGHTA and CDR2 FQGTGA come from the germline V gene. V lost 4 bases, J lost 6 bases, and 11 bases lay in between. TCR beta sequencing covered blood CD8+ and CD4+ T cells. While serving as controls, healthy donors were matched for age and sex. TEMRA cells were FACS-enriched, while CD8+ and CD4+ T cells were negatively isolated.

The TCR originated in a human donor in good health. The V and J genes are TRBV7-3 and TRBJ2-3, with no clear D. Sequencing was carried out using CD4+ T cells from PBMCs. DNA for the CDR3: TGTGCCAGCAGCTCCTTGGATGGGGATACGCAGTATTTT. It translates to CASSSLDGDTQYF.